Below are 14 T cell receptor beta chains sequenced from a single sample in a study of T cells after yellow fever vaccination. A single record per CDR3 protein comes from TCRdb applying MiXCR to the 5' RACE reads. The table includes about 580,000 distinct CDR3 sequences, approximately 16% detected once. Sequences were derived from PBMCs, sampled more than 4 days after the first yellow fever vaccination. These receptors came from a man aged 18 to 35 who received the YFV17D yellow fever vaccine.

The chain employs TRBV20-1 and TRBJ1-1; D is possibly TRBD1 (5 bases). With 1 base removed from V and 2 bases from J, the gap between germline ends came to 11 bases. This CDR3 has 14 residues. CDR1 is DFQATT and CDR2 is SNEGSKA in the germline V gene (reference sequence). As DNA, the CDR3 is TGCAGTGCTAGAGCTGGGGGGGGTAACACTGAAGCTTTCTTT. Amino acid sequence: CSARAGGGNTEAFF.

This clonotype has a handful of counts. J is TRBJ2-7 and V is TRBV6-1; no clear D. This CDR3 has 13 amino acids. The germline gives CDR1 MNHNS, CDR2 SASEGT. Trimming pared 6 bases from V and 1 base from J, leaving 10 bases between. DNA for the CDR3: TGTGCCAGCAGACCTGACGGTTCCTACGAGCAGTACTTC. Translated: CASRPDGSYEQYF.

This clonotype was counted ten times or more. V gene TRBV12-3 or TRBV12-4 combines with J gene TRBJ2-5, with 8 bases matching TRBD1. The CDR3 contains 12 residues. V shed 5 bases, J shed 4 bases, and the junction held 0 bases outside the gene matches. The CDR3 region is CASSDRGETQYF. CDR3 in DNA: TGTGCCAGCAGTGACAGGGGAGAGACCCAGTACTTC.

This chain links TRBV5-1 with TRBJ2-3; 10 bases fit TRBD2. This CDR3 is built from 19 residues. In germline, CDR1 is SGHRS, CDR2 YFSETQ. V trimming: 0 bases; J trimming: 4 bases; junction bases outside the gene matches: 14. Here the CDR3 reads CASSLALAGASPTADTQYF. CDR3 nucleotides: TGCGCCAGCAGCTTGGCTCTAGCGGGGGCCTCGCCAACGGCAGATACGCAGTATTTT.

The gene calls are TRBV9 and TRBJ1-1, with D maybe TRBD1 (6 bases). CDR1 is SGDLS, CDR2 YYNGEE, per germline. The V and J ends lost 0 bases and 0 bases respectively, with 9 bases between them. The CDR3 length is 15 residues. The CDR3 here is CASSVGDTMNTEAFF. CDR3 in DNA: TGTGCCAGCAGCGTAGGGGACACCATGAACACTGAAGCTTTCTTT.

About this clonotype itself: A junction end diverges from the germline sequence, so it may reflect a read error. The CDR3 sequence is CANSYYRASTEAFF. The CDR3 DNA is TGTGCCAACAGTTACTACAGAGCAAGCACTGAAGCTTTCTTT. This rearrangement joins TRBV6-2 or TRBV6-3 to TRBJ1-1; no definite D call. Germline CDR1 and CDR2: MNHEY and SVGEGT. This CDR3 spans 14 amino acids.

This clonotype came up a few times. V and J are TRBV18 and TRBJ2-5, with 7 nucleotides matching TRBD1. V trimming: 2 bases; J trimming: 5 bases; junction bases outside the gene matches: 5. Germline V lookup: CDR1 KGHSH, CDR2 LQKENI. The CDR3 extends over 14 amino acids. DNA for the CDR3: TGTGCCAGCTCACCAGACAGGGCTGGGGAGACCCAGTACTTC. Its translation is CASSPDRAGETQYF.

This clonotype was observed a handful of times. This chain links TRBV5-1 with TRBJ2-7; D not certain. The germline V gene encodes CDR1 SGHRS and CDR2 YFSETQ. The germline V and J ends were trimmed by 4 bases and 3 bases, with 17 bases remaining between them. The CDR3 is 15 amino acids. The CDR3 coding sequence is TGCGCCAGCAGCGAGGACGACGGCATTTTCTACGAGCAGTACTTC. It encodes CASSEDDGIFYEQYF.

This rearrangement joins TRBV5-1 to TRBJ1-2; D remains unclear. V dropped 0 bases and J dropped 8 bases, with 5 bases sitting between them. Germline loops: CDR1 SGHRS, CDR2 YFSETQ. The CDR3 extends over 11 amino acids. In nucleotides, the CDR3 is TGCGCCAGCAGCTTGGAGGGCGGCTACACCTTC. Translating gives CASSLEGGYTF.

There are a few counts of this clonotype. The germline gene is not matched at one end of the junction; a read error may be the cause. The chain links TRBV7-2 to TRBJ2-7; D may be TRBD2 (6 bases). Germline loops: CDR1 SGHTA, CDR2 FQGNSA. The CDR3 totals 14 residues. Here the CDR3 reads CASGEADEGYEHHF. CDR3 bases: TGTGCCAGCGGGGAGGCCGACGAAGGCTACGAGCACCATTTC.

V and J are TRBV6-6 and TRBJ1-1; D is unclear. The CDR3 runs to 12 residues. Trimming removed 2 bases at V and 3 bases at J, with 4 bases between. In germline, CDR1 is MNHNY, CDR2 SVGAGI (reference sequence). CDR3 coding DNA: TGTGCCAGCAGTTACGACTACACTGAAGCTTTCTTT. Its protein product is CASSYDYTEAFF.

This clonotype was found a few times. The rearrangement links TRBV19 to TRBJ1-1; TRBD1 matches at 12 bases. The CDR3 covers 14 residues. The germline V gene has CDR1 LNHDA and CDR2 SQIVND (reference sequence). The junction had 8 bases not matched to a gene; V was cut back by 9 bases and J by 6 bases. As DNA, the CDR3 is TGTGCCAGCGAGAGGGACAGGGGGCTCGCTGAAGCTTTCTTT. Translation gives CASERDRGLAEAFF.

The table lists this clonotype with a few counts. The V and J genes are TRBV5-1 and TRBJ2-1; 7 positions agree with TRBD1. CDR1 SGHRS and CDR2 YFSETQ come from the germline V gene. This CDR3 is 14 amino acids long. V trimming: 0 bases; J trimming: 7 bases; junction bases outside the gene matches: 4. Here the CDR3 reads CASSLVGRGNEQFF. CDR3 bases: TGCGCCAGCAGCTTGGTAGGCAGGGGGAATGAGCAGTTCTTC.

The CDR3 reads CASRQGGASYEQYF. The DNA of the CDR3 is TGTGCCAGCAGGCAAGGGGGCGCATCCTACGAGCAGTACTTC. V and J are TRBV28 and TRBJ2-7; 7 nucleotides agree with TRBD1. V dropped 6 bases and J dropped 1; count of bases not matched to a gene: 6. The CDR3 covers 14 residues. The V gene's germline CDR1 is MDHEN and CDR2 SYDVKM.